The clone carrying this TCR beta chain was observed many times. Its antigen remains unknown. TCRdb itself ran the reads through MiXCR, one entry per CDR3 protein. The table includes approximately 290,000 distinct CDR3 sequences, around 25% detected once. This CDR3 has 13 residues. Germline CDR1 reads SGHTA; CDR2 reads FQGNSA. Trimming removed 5 bases from V and 2 bases from J, with 7 bases in between. This entry belongs to a study of T cell repertoires in cytomegalovirus infection. Study as a whole: Evidence of both CMV infection and a matching HLA type came from public TCR beta signatures. Study-wide results and caveats: Across the ex vivo response, the dominant clonotypes were HLA-C-restricted CMV-specific TCR beta clonotypes.

Sequenced input: PBMCs. This receptor was obtained from a human donor in good health (CMV status not recorded). Some clones in this sample may be carry-over from other donors' samples. This sequence joins TRBV7-2 and TRBJ1-5; D is ambiguous. Here the CDR3 DNA reads TGTGCCAGCAGCCAGAGGGGCAATCAGCCCCAGCATTTT. Protein product: CASSQRGNQPQHF.